These 10 T cell receptor beta chains were all obtained from the same sample, sequenced in a study of shared clonotypes between healthy human individuals. The method was immunoSEQ multiplex PCR; TCRdb's version includes in-frame clones alone and lacks a portion of them. The data show roughly 2.2 million clones, approximately 95% seen once. Material: naive CD4+ T cells from PBMCs. The sample's subset: CD45RA+ positively selected. The receptors come from a man in his late teens or twenties in good health. Some clones in this sample may be carry-over from other donors' samples.

V is TRBV7-6 and J is TRBJ2-1, with D unresolved. CDR3 length equals 14 residues. Deletions cut 5 bases from V and 8 bases from J, with 16 bases between. Germline CDR1 reads SGHVS; CDR2 reads FNYEAQ. The CDR3 sequence is CASSHPGLSDEQFF. The CDR3 region has the DNA TGTGCCAGCAGCCACCCGGGCCTCTCGGATGAGCAGTTCTTC.

The genes are TRBV5-1 and TRBJ1-5, with D tentatively TRBD1 (6 bases). Trimming pared 0 bases from V and 7 bases from J, leaving 14 bases between. CDR1 SGHRS and CDR2 YFSETQ come from the germline V gene. The CDR3 is 15 residues long. CDR3 region: CASSLGGGSGQPQHF. CDR3 DNA: TGCGCCAGCAGCTTGGGAGGGGGATCGGGACAGCCCCAGCATTTT.

The chain has TRBV18 and TRBJ2-1, with D possibly being TRBD2 (5 bases). CDR1 and CDR2 from the germline V gene are KGHSH and LQKENI. This CDR3 contains 14 residues. V was pared by 6 bases and J by 4 bases, with 13 bases between. The CDR3 region is CASSRSGTYNEQFF. The DNA for the CDR3 is TGTGCCAGCTCCAGGAGCGGCACATACAATGAGCAGTTCTTC.

The chain links TRBV5-1 to TRBJ1-1; tentative D call: TRBD1 (6 bases). This CDR3 spans 17 amino acids. V was trimmed by 4 bases and J by 0 bases, leaving 19 bases between them. Germline CDR1 SGHRS, CDR2 YFSETQ. The CDR3 is CASSPHDRTSLNTEAFF. The CDR3 nucleotides read TGCGCCAGCAGCCCTCATGACAGGACTAGCTTGAACACTGAAGCTTTCTTT.

This clone was recorded once. The rearrangement links TRBV5-6 to TRBJ2-5; D not resolved. Per germline, CDR1 SGHDT and CDR2 YYEEEE. The ends were cut back, 0 bases at V and 1 base at J, with 19 bases in the middle. The length of the CDR3 is 18 residues. CDR3 residues: CASSLVGFGRTGQETQYF. In DNA, the CDR3 is TGTGCCAGCAGCTTGGTAGGGTTCGGCAGAACTGGCCAAGAGACCCAGTACTTC.

V and J are TRBV11-3 and TRBJ2-7, with D hard to call. The V gene lost 3 bases and the J gene lost 6 bases, with 12 bases spanning the gap. This CDR3 has 13 amino acids. Germline assignment: CDR1 SGHNT and CDR2 YENEEA. Here the CDR3 DNA reads TGTGCCAGCAGCTTGACACGATCGGGCGAGCAGTACTTC. Its translation: CASSLTRSGEQYF.

The CDR3 DNA reads as TGCAGTGCTTGCGGACAGATTGAAGCTTTCTTT. It translates to CSACGQIEAFF. The chain links TRBV20-1 to TRBJ1-1; perhaps TRBD1 as D (6 bases). Trimming removed 5 bases at V and 7 bases at J, with 11 bases between. CDR3 length: 11 amino acids. The germline V gene encodes CDR1 DFQATT and CDR2 SNEGSKA (reference sequence).

This clone occurred once. The chain carries TRBV7-9 and TRBJ2-5; possible D gene TRBD2, 5 bases. The germline V gene has CDR1 SEHNR and CDR2 FQNEAQ (reference sequence). This CDR3 contains 15 residues. The V gene lost 1 base and the J gene lost 0 bases, with 9 bases spanning the gap. CDR3 DNA sequence: TGTGCCAGCAGCTTAGGAGTCGGGAACCAAGAGACCCAGTACTTC. This gives the protein CASSLGVGNQETQYF.

The chain joins TRBV7-9 to TRBJ1-1, with D maybe TRBD1 (5 bases). CDR1 and CDR2 from the germline V gene are SEHNR and FQNEAQ (reference sequence). This CDR3 has 14 amino acids. Between the trimmed V and J ends, which lost 4 bases and 4 bases, there was a span of 13 bases. The DNA for the CDR3 is TGTGCCAGCAGCTACCTTGGCAGGGTCACTGAAGCTTTCTTT. Protein sequence: CASSYLGRVTEAFF.

The chain links TRBV2 to TRBJ2-1; 8 bases fit TRBD2. With 3 bases clipped from V and 3 bases from J, the junction kept 4 bases outside the gene matches. The CDR3 contains 15 residues. Germline V gene data show CDR1 as SNHLY and CDR2 as FYNNEI. CDR3: CASSEIAGNYNEQFF. DNA for the CDR3: TGTGCCAGCAGTGAGATAGCGGGAAACTACAATGAGCAGTTCTTC.